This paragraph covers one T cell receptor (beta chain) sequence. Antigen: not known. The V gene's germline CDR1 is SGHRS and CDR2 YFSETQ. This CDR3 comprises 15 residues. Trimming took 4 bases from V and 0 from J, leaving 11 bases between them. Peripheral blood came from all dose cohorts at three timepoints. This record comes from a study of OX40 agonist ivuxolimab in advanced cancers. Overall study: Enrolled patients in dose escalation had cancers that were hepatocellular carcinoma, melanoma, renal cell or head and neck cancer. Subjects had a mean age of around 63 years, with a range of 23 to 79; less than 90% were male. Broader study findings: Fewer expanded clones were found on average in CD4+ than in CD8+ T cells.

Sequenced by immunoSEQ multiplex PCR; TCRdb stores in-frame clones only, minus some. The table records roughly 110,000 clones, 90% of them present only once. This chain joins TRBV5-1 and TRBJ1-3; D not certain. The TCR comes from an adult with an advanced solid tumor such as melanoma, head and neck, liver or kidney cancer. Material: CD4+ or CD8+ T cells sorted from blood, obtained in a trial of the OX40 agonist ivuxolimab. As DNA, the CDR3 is TGCGCCAGCAGCCCTCGGACCGACTCTGGAAACACCATATATTTT. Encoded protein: CASSPRTDSGNTIYF.